Below, one T cell receptor beta chain is given with its context. No antigen is known for it. No quality values exist for individual bases; no much larger clone is one base distant. This entry belongs to a study of blood T cell repertoires in COVID-19 (dated by TCRdb to about 2020). In terms of the full investigation: The collaborator samples originated in the United States, Italy and Spain and spanned the acute and convalescent phases of COVID-19. The samples were drawn from the first 160 participants of the ongoing ImmuneRACE study and from some 1,300 subjects provided by 6 global collaborators. Sample metadata almost always included a de-identified subject ID, COVID-19 status, age in years and sex. Where HLA class I and class II types were available, the types were taken from metadata supplied by the sample provider, not from assay-based typing. The repertoires were released in a freely available public database intended as a resource for research on the immune response to SARS-CoV-2. The dataset comprised deeply sampled blood TCRbeta repertoires from subjects exposed to, actively infected with, or recovered from COVID-19. The material from the prospective study consisted of cDNA or gDNA derived from T cells, B-cell-depleted T cells, or PBMCs. Points the paper makes about the study in general: The quantity of clinical and demographic metadata differed by source and by participant and was supplied without curation.

Another Seattle source contributed samples from volunteer blood donors who had recovered from COVID-19. Collaborating institutions collected whole blood in K2EDTA tubes following their own protocols. For TCRbeta analysis, collaborators shipped samples in one of three forms: frozen whole blood, isolated PBMCs, or DNA extracted from either of those sample types. TCRbeta CDR3 regions were amplified from genomic DNA using the immunoSEQ Assay, a bias-controlled multiplex PCR. Per the authors' processing: The number of nucleated cells in each sample was estimated by amplification of reference gene primers within the assay. To quantify the absolute abundance of each unique TCRbeta CDR3 rearrangement, sequence reads were collapsed and filtered. For each sample, productive Simpson clonality was calculated as the square root of Simpson's diversity index across productive rearrangements. In TCRdb, the immuneACCESS table is reduced to in-frame sequences with V and J assigned. These tables do not hold every clone; where another copy was compared, an unresolved V gene accounts for under half, and the others remain unexplained. V, J and clone size are those of that table, while D and trimming were read from the DNA. Present in this sample are roughly 300,000 clones, around 87% of which were seen just once. About 7.8% of the sample lies in the top ten.

The germline V gene yields MDHEN for CDR1 and SYDVKM for CDR2. V lost 6 bases and J lost 3 bases; the stretch between them is 15 bases long. The CDR3 covers 14 residues, taking in both the cysteine and the phenylalanine. Of the read, only the CDR3 DNA is kept; its 42 bases are in frame from base 1. The specimen was peripheral blood. The V and J segments used are TRBV28 and TRBJ2-7, and the D gene may be TRBD1, 5 bases matching. The sequence was collected from a woman in her 50s who had recovered from COVID-19. The nucleotide sequence is TGTGCCAGCAGAATGGGGCCAGTAGTCTACGAGCAGTACTTC. Its translation reads: CASRMGPVVYEQYF.